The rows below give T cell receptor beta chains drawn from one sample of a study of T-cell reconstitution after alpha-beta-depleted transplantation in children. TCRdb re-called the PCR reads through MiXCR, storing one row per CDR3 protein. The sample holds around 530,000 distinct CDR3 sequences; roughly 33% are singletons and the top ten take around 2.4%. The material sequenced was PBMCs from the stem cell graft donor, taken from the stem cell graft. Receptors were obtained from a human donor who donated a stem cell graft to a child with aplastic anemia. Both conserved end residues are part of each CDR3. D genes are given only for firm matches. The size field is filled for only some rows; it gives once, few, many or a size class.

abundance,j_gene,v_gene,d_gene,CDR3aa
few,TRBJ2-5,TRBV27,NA,CASSLRLGPTQYF
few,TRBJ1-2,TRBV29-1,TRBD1,CSAGRGQGYGYTF
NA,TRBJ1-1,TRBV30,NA,CAWSHTIRMNTEAFF
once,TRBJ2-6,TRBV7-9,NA,CASSLTRSGANVLTF
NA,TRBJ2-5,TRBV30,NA,CAWSPSGRNQETQYF
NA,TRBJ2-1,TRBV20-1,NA,CSARGGTVQFF
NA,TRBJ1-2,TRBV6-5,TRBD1,CASSYWTGGQKGGYTF
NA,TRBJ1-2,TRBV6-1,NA,CASSVSGAGYGYTF
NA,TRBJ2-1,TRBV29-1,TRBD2,CSVDLTSGRYEQFF
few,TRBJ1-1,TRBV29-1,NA,CSVPTDTEAFF
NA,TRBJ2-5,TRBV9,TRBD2,CASSGIGTSGANQETQYF
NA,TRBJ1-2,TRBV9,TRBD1,CASSVSTGTGSRGYTF
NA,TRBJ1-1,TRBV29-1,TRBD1,CSVNRGAEAFF
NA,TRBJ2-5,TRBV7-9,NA,CASSLGRPGGTQYF
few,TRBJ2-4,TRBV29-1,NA,CSVEGLAKNIQYF
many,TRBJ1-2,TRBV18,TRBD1,CASSPDGTASHSYTF
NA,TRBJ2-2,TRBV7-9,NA,CASYIPGELFF
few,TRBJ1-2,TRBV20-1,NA,CSAGSGGYGYTF
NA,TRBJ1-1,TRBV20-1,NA,CSAINTRGDTEAFF
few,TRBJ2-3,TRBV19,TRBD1,CATTGQPSTDTQYF
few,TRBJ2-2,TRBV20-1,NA,CSLVGATEGELFF
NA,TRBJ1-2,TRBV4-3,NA,CASSRTENYGYTF
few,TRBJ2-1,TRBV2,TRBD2,CASGTSGSYNEQFF
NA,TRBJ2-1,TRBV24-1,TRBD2,CATSDLGSGRYNEQFF
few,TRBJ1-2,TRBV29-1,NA,CSVAGRQEEYGYTF
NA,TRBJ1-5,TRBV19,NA,CASSQNRVRQPQHF
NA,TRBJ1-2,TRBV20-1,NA,CSAITLGGYTF
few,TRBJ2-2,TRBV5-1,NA,CASMDIGNTGELFF
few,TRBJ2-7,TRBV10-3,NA,CAISDHPGTGTYEQYF
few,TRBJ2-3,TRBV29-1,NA,CSVVTRGSTDTQYF
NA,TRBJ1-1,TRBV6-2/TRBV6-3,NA,CASSIAGRTEAFF
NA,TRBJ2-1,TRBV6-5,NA,CASSYVEGRYNEQFF
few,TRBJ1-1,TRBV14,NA,CASSQGQYKAFF
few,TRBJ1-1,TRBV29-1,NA,CSVPGGNTEAFF
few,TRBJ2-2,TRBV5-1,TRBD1,CASSLETGDTGELFF
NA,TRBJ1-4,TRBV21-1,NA,CASRTVGTGYEKLFF
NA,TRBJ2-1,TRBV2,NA,CASSDWAGGDKEQFF
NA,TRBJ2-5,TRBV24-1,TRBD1,CATAKTGAQETQYF
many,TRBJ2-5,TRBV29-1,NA,CSVKGQEETQYF
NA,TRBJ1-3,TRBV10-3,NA,CATSRDGKNTIYF
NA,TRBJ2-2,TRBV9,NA,CASSVTGQSTGELFF
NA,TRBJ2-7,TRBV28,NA,CASSSLQGSYEQYF
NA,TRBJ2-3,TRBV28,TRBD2,CASSLFPGGRALDTQYF
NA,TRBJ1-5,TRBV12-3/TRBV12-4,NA,CASKTSSGSNQPQHF
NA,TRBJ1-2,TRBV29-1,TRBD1,CSVLDRDRNYGYTF
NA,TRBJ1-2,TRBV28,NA,CANSLVISGNYGYTF
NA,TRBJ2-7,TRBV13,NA,CASSKFGSVYEQYF
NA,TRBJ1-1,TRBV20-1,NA,CSARRGSTEAFF
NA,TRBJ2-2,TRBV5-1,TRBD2,CASSSMLADGELFF
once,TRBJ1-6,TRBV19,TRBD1,CASSPDRGNSPLHF
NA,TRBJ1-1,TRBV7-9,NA,CASSRWGFAEAFF